This T cell receptor beta chain was obtained from a study of CD8 T cells in Susac syndrome. General study results and limits: In TEMRA cells and active patients, CD8+ clonal expansion in Susac reached its peak.

RNA amounts of 0.5 to 1 ug underwent reverse transcription with random hexamers. TCRdb processed the immunoSEQ multiplex PCR reads anew with MiXCR; each CDR3 protein has one entry. Of roughly 80,000 distinct CDR3 sequences listed, approximately 93% were seen once; the top ten hold 0.52%. In the case of this clonotype: The antigen is not known.

Germline values: CDR1 SNHLY, CDR2 FYNNEI. The CDR3 is made up of 12 amino acids. Trimming cost V 7 bases and J 5 bases, with 11 bases left between them. TCR beta was sequenced from blood CD8+ and CD4+ T cells. Patients having Susac syndrome satisfied recently defined diagnostic criteria for definite or probable disease. Sequenced material: CD8+ T cells from PBMCs. This TCR was sampled from a human donor with Susac syndrome. V and J are TRBV2 and TRBJ1-2; D is unclear. CDR3 coding DNA: TGTGCCAGCACGGGCAGTAGATATGGCTACACCTTC. Its protein product is CASTGSRYGYTF. The variable domain in full, completed from reference TRBV2 and TRBJ1-2, reads EPEVTQTPSHQVTQMGQEVILRCVPISNHLYFYWYRQILGQKVEFLVSFYNNEISEKSEIFDDQFSVERPDGSNFTLKIRSTKLEDSAMYFCASTGSRYGYTFGSGTRLTVV.